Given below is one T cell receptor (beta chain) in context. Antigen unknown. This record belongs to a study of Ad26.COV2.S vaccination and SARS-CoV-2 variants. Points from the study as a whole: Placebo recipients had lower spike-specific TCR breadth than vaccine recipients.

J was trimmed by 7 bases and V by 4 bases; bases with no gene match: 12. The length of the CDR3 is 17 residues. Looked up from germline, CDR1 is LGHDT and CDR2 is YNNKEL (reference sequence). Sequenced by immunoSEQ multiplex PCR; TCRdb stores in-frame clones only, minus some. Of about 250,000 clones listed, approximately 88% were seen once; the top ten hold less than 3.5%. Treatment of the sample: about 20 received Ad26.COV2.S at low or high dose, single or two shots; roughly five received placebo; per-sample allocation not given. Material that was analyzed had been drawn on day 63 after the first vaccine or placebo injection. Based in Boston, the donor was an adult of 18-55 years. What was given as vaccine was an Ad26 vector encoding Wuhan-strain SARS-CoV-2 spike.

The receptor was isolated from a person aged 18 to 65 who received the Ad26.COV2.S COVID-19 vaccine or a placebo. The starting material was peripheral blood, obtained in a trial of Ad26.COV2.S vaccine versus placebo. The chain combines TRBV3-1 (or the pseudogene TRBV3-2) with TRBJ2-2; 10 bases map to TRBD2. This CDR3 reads CASSLSSGTSEDGELFF. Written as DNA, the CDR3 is TGTGCCAGCAGCCTTTCTTCCGGGACTAGCGAAGACGGGGAGCTGTTTTTT.